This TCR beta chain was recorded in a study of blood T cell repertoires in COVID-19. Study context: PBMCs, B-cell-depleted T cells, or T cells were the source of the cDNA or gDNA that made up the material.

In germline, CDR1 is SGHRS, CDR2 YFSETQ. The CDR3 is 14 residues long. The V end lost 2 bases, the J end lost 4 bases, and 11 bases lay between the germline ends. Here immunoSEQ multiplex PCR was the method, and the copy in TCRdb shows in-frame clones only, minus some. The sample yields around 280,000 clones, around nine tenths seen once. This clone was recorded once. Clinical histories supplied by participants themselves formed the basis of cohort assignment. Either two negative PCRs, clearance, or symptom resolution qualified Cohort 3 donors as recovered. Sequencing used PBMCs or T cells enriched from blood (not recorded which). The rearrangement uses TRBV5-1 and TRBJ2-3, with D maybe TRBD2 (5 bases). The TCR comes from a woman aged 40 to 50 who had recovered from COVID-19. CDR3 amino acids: CASSLLGVSDTQYF. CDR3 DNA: TGCGCCAGCAGCTTACTAGGAGTCTCAGATACGCAGTATTTT.